The rows below give T cell receptor beta chains drawn from one sample of a study of blood T cell repertoires in COVID-19. Produced via immunoSEQ multiplex PCR; TCRdb's table is partial and in-frame only. The table has hundreds of thousands of clones, approximately 80% seen once. Sequencing input: peripheral blood. The source of these receptors is a woman aged 45-65 years with acute or convalescent COVID-19. CDR3s include the opening cysteine and the closing phenylalanine or tryptophan. Each record gives: CDR3 DNA, CDR3 protein, D gene, J gene, V gene, clone size. The D gene is left open where the match is weak. Expanded clones are given a class, and other clones once, few, many or no size at all.

CDR3 DNA: TGTGCCAGTAGTGGGACAGGGGGCCCTCAGCCCCAGCATTTT
CDR3 protein: CASSGTGGPQPQHF
D gene: TRBD1
J gene: TRBJ1-5
V gene: TRBV19
clone size: few

CDR3 DNA: TGTGCCAGTAGTATACAGGGCTCATACCATAAAGAGACCCAGTACTTC
CDR3 protein: CASSIQGSYHKETQYF
D gene: .
J gene: TRBJ2-5
V gene: TRBV19
clone size: .

CDR3 DNA: TGTGCCAGCAGTGAGGGGCAGGGGGGTAATTCACCCCTCCACTTT
CDR3 protein: CASSEGQGGNSPLHF
D gene: TRBD1
J gene: TRBJ1-6
V gene: TRBV6-1
clone size: .

CDR3 DNA: TGTGCCAGCAGCACCCCGTACAGGGACACCGGGGAGCTGTTTTTT
CDR3 protein: CASSTPYRDTGELFF
D gene: .
J gene: TRBJ2-2
V gene: TRBV11-2
clone size: .

CDR3 DNA: TGTGCCAGCAGCTTGGGGCTCTATGAGCAGTTCTTC
CDR3 protein: CASSLGLYEQFF
D gene: .
J gene: TRBJ2-1
V gene: TRBV5-6
clone size: .

CDR3 DNA: TGTGCCAGCAGTTTGTCAGGGTTAGAGACCCAGTACTTC
CDR3 protein: CASSLSGLETQYF
D gene: .
J gene: TRBJ2-5
V gene: TRBV27
clone size: once

CDR3 DNA: TGCGCCAGCAGTGAGTCTCGGCGGCCCTATGGCTACACCTTC
CDR3 protein: CASSESRRPYGYTF
D gene: .
J gene: TRBJ1-2
V gene: TRBV10-2
clone size: once

CDR3 DNA: TGTGCCAGCAGCTCGGGACTAGTGGCCCCAGATACGCAGTATTTT
CDR3 protein: CASSSGLVAPDTQYF
D gene: TRBD2
J gene: TRBJ2-3
V gene: TRBV7-2
clone size: .

CDR3 DNA: TGTGCCAGCAGTTTTCGGGGGGCGATCGGGAACACTGAAGCTTTCTTT
CDR3 protein: CASSFRGAIGNTEAFF
D gene: .
J gene: TRBJ1-1
V gene: TRBV27
clone size: .

CDR3 DNA: TGTGCCACCAGTGATTCCCGACAGGGGGGAAATCAGCCCCAGCATTTT
CDR3 protein: CATSDSRQGGNQPQHF
D gene: TRBD1
J gene: TRBJ1-5
V gene: TRBV24-1
clone size: .

CDR3 DNA: TGTGCCAGCTCGGTAGAATTCGCCTACAATGAGCAGTTCTTC
CDR3 protein: CASSVEFAYNEQFF
D gene: .
J gene: TRBJ2-1
V gene: TRBV18
clone size: few

CDR3 DNA: TGCGCCAGCAGTCCCGGACTAGCGGGAGCTCCGCAGTTCTTC
CDR3 protein: CASSPGLAGAPQFF
D gene: TRBD2
J gene: TRBJ2-1
V gene: TRBV10-1
clone size: .

CDR3 DNA: TGTGCCAGCAGCACGGGGGAGACCCACGAGCAGTACTTC
CDR3 protein: CASSTGETHEQYF
D gene: .
J gene: TRBJ2-7
V gene: TRBV2
clone size: once

CDR3 DNA: TGCGCCAGCAGCTTGACTTGGGAGGCCTATGGCTACACCTTC
CDR3 protein: CASSLTWEAYGYTF
D gene: .
J gene: TRBJ1-2
V gene: TRBV5-1
clone size: once

CDR3 DNA: TGCGCCAGCAGCTTGTATCGTGGGGGGGCTAGGTTAAGCACAGATACGCAGTATTTT
CDR3 protein: CASSLYRGGARLSTDTQYF
D gene: .
J gene: TRBJ2-3
V gene: TRBV5-1
clone size: .

CDR3 DNA: TGTGCCACCCGCCGGGACAATAATGAAAAACTGTTTTTT
CDR3 protein: CATRRDNNEKLFF
D gene: .
J gene: TRBJ1-4
V gene: TRBV28
clone size: .

CDR3 DNA: TGTGCCAGCATCGGCGGGGTCTACAATGAGCAGTTCTTC
CDR3 protein: CASIGGVYNEQFF
D gene: .
J gene: TRBJ2-1
V gene: TRBV28
clone size: .

CDR3 DNA: TGTGCCAGCTCACCACCGACAGGCTACGAGCAGTACTTC
CDR3 protein: CASSPPTGYEQYF
D gene: .
J gene: TRBJ2-7
V gene: TRBV18
clone size: few

CDR3 DNA: TGTGCCAGTTCGTCCTACAGGGGTTCTAACTATGGCTACACCTTC
CDR3 protein: CASSSYRGSNYGYTF
D gene: TRBD1
J gene: TRBJ1-2
V gene: TRBV19
clone size: .

CDR3 DNA: TGTGCCAGCAGCCCCCGGACTAGCGTTAACACCGGGGAGCTGTTTTTT
CDR3 protein: CASSPRTSVNTGELFF
D gene: TRBD2
J gene: TRBJ2-2
V gene: TRBV7-2
clone size: .

CDR3 DNA: TGTGCCAGCAGTGAAGCGCTAGGAAACACCGGGGAGCTGTTTTTT
CDR3 protein: CASSEALGNTGELFF
D gene: .
J gene: TRBJ2-2
V gene: TRBV2
clone size: .

CDR3 DNA: TGTGCCAGCAGCTTCGGGACAGGGGATTACGAGCAGTACTTC
CDR3 protein: CASSFGTGDYEQYF
D gene: TRBD1
J gene: TRBJ2-7
V gene: TRBV7-9
clone size: few

CDR3 DNA: TGTGCCAGCAGCTTAGGACTAGCGGGAGGGCCCGGGGAGCTGTTTTTT
CDR3 protein: CASSLGLAGGPGELFF
D gene: TRBD2
J gene: TRBJ2-2
V gene: TRBV7-7
clone size: .

CDR3 DNA: TGTGCCAGCCGCCAGGGGTTGGGGGGCTATGGCTACACCTTC
CDR3 protein: CASRQGLGGYGYTF
D gene: .
J gene: TRBJ1-2
V gene: TRBV6-2/TRBV6-3
clone size: .

CDR3 DNA: TGTGCCACCAGTGATTGGCAGGGGGTCGATGGCTACACCTTC
CDR3 protein: CATSDWQGVDGYTF
D gene: TRBD1
J gene: TRBJ1-2
V gene: TRBV24-1
clone size: .

CDR3 DNA: TGTGCCAGCAGTCTGAGTGGCCAAGAGACCCAGTACTTC
CDR3 protein: CASSLSGQETQYF
D gene: .
J gene: TRBJ2-5
V gene: TRBV12-3/TRBV12-4
clone size: .

CDR3 DNA: TGCGCCAGCTCGTCAGGGCCTAGCTACGAGCAGTACTTC
CDR3 protein: CASSSGPSYEQYF
D gene: .
J gene: TRBJ2-7
V gene: TRBV5-1
clone size: .

CDR3 DNA: TGTGCCAGCAGTACGGTGCCCGGGACTAGCGGTACTGAGCAGTTCTTC
CDR3 protein: CASSTVPGTSGTEQFF
D gene: TRBD2
J gene: TRBJ2-1
V gene: TRBV7-3
clone size: .

CDR3 DNA: TGTGCCAGCAGTGAAGCGCCCGGGTTGAGATCACCCCTCCACTTT
CDR3 protein: CASSEAPGLRSPLHF
D gene: .
J gene: TRBJ1-6
V gene: TRBV6-1
clone size: .